The entry below describes one T cell receptor (beta chain). MiXCR, applied by TCRdb to the 5' RACE reads, yields one record per CDR3 protein. Among under 130,000 distinct CDR3 sequences listed, 24% were seen once. The source of the sample is a study of CD8 T cells in ankylosing spondylitis. Sequenced: synovial fluid, either unsorted or a sorted T cell fraction (not recorded which). This TCR was sampled from a male donor with ankylosing spondylitis.

The CDR3 DNA sequence: TGCGCCAGCAGCTGGAGCGGGACTAGCGTAGGGAATGAGCAGTTCTTC. This gives the protein CASSWSGTSVGNEQFF. The rearrangement uses TRBV5-1 and TRBJ2-1, with 10 bases aligning to TRBD2. The J segment lost 7 bases and the V segment lost 3 bases, leaving 10 bases of the junction unmatched. Germline lookup yields CDR1 SGHRS and CDR2 YFSETQ. The CDR3 contains 16 residues.